The present T cell receptor beta chain was sequenced within a study of identical twins. Losses at the gene ends were 8 bases for V and 5 bases for J; bases not matched to a gene: 10. The length of the CDR3 is 14 residues. Looked up from germline, CDR1 is ENHRY and CDR2 is SYGVKD. TCRdb used MiXCR to reprocess the 5' RACE reads, holding one entry per CDR3 protein. The sample yields about 100,000 distinct CDR3 sequences, just under 6% seen once. Study findings and constraints: Compared with models, monozygotic twins showed more out-of-frame TCR alpha sharing.

Many counts were recorded for this clonotype. The antigen remains undetermined. The source material was memory T cells sorted from blood. The sequence came from a woman between 45 and 60 years old in good health. This sequence joins TRBV10-3 and TRBJ2-7; 9 bases fit TRBD1. CDR3 in amino acids: CAIFSGQGTDEQYF. In DNA form, the CDR3 reads TGTGCCATCTTTTCCGGACAGGGGACGGACGAGCAGTACTTC.